This T cell receptor beta chain was recovered during a study of cytomegalovirus exposure and HLA in healthy donors. General study points: A later analysis reportedly found fewer N-insertions in an Asian-associated ancestry cluster than the roughly 670-donor mean. Later analysis associated a missense DCLRE1C variant with TCR beta V- and J-gene trimming. Near-uniform donor sequencing depth was presumed by presence/absence analyses.

This clone was picked up a small number of times. Its target is not known. PCR used 60 Vbeta primers and 13 Jbeta primers. Using immunoSEQ multiplex PCR, the repertoire was profiled, and TCRdb retains in-frame clones only, with some absent. This sample has about 160,000 clones, with 70% to 85% found just once. Trimming cost V 2 bases and J 2 bases, with 23 bases left between them. CDR1 and CDR2 from the germline V gene are SGHDT and YYEEEE. This CDR3 comprises 18 residues. The sequence was obtained from a man aged 40-50 years in good health and CMV-seronegative. The source material was PBMCs. The chain has TRBV5-6 and TRBJ2-7; D is ambiguous. CDR3 region: CASSFVRNLGPVPYEQYF. DNA for the CDR3: TGTGCCAGCAGCTTTGTTCGTAATCTTGGGCCAGTGCCCTACGAGCAGTACTTC.